The entry below describes one T cell receptor (beta chain). Antigen specificity is unknown. Cultured CD4+ T-cell DNA underwent Oncomine TCR Beta short-read sequencing. MiXCR, run by TCRdb on the PCR reads, gives a single entry per CDR3 protein. The sample consists of more than 10,000 distinct CDR3 sequences, 60% to 70% of them appearing once. The sample comes from a study of vaccination and CD4 T cells after COVID-19. For the study at large: The study enrolled six male and four female convalescents, two of whom were Hispanic. The cells in question were stimulated using overlapping spike peptides derived from SARS-CoV-2, HCoV-NL63, HCoV-OC43 and HCoV-229E. A vaccine, either BNT162b2 or mRNA-1273, was given to participants in two doses. Study-wide results and limits: Counts of SARS-CoV-2-reactive clonotypes had a median that went from approximately 21 to 38, a nonsignificant change.

Noted treatment: roughly nine-day PBMC culture with coronavirus spike peptide pools or control peptides (ViraFEST assay). Trimming removed 0 bases at V and 6 bases at J, with 11 bases between. The CDR3 spans 14 residues. The germline V gene has CDR1 MNHEY and CDR2 SVGEGT. Sequencing was performed on CD4+ T cells from blood, cultured in vitro. The V call is TRBV6-2 or TRBV6-3, the J call TRBJ1-1; D call uncertain. This clonotype was sampled from a human donor who had recovered from COVID-19. This CDR3 is CASSYSSLPPEAFF. DNA of the CDR3: TGTGCCAGCAGTTACTCTAGCCTCCCCCCTGAAGCTTTCTTT.